The rows below give T cell receptor beta chains drawn from one sample of a study of CD8 T cells in Susac syndrome. Each CDR3 protein is one row after TCRdb ran MiXCR on the immunoSEQ multiplex PCR reads. The table records about 180,000 distinct CDR3 sequences, approximately 94% of them present only once. The specimen was CD4+ T cells from PBMCs. Source of these receptors: a human donor with Susac syndrome. CDR3s include the opening cysteine and the closing phenylalanine or tryptophan. Each record gives: D gene, clone size, V gene, J gene, CDR3 DNA, CDR3 protein. A D gene is named only where the DNA matches it firmly. Size tells how often a clone was seen (once, few, many) or the class of an expanded clone, and some rows leave it out.

NA	NA	TRBV7-3	TRBJ1-2	TGTGCCAGCAGCGCCCAACCGGGACCCATCTATGGCTACACCTTC	CASSAQPGPIYGYTF
TRBD1	NA	TRBV20-1	TRBJ2-3	TGCAGTGCCTATCGACAGGGGGCGAAAGATACGCAGTATTTT	CSAYRQGAKDTQYF
NA	NA	TRBV6-1	TRBJ1-5	TGTGCCAGCAGTGTACAGGGTTACAATCAGCCCCAGCATTTT	CASSVQGYNQPQHF
TRBD2	NA	TRBV15	TRBJ2-1	TGTGCCACCAGCAGAGCTCCGCGGGGGGCCGACAATGAGCAGTTCTTC	CATSRAPRGADNEQFF
NA	NA	TRBV25-1	TRBJ2-2	TGTGCCAGCAGTGAATTGAACACCGGGGAGCTGTTTTTT	CASSELNTGELFF
TRBD1	NA	TRBV24-1	TRBJ2-5	TGTGCCACCAGTGACGCAGGGGGCGGAGAGACCCAGTACTTC	CATSDAGGGETQYF
NA	NA	TRBV29-1	TRBJ2-3	TGCAGCGTTCAAACTGGGGATACGCAGTATTTT	CSVQTGDTQYF
NA	NA	TRBV7-9	TRBJ1-4	TGTGCCAGCAGCTTAGCGGCCGGACCTAATGAAAAACTGTTTTTT	CASSLAAGPNEKLFF
NA	few	TRBV20-1	TRBJ2-5	TGCAGTGCTAGTGGGGGGGCACAAGAGACCCAGTACTTC	CSASGGAQETQYF
NA	NA	TRBV20-1	TRBJ2-1	TGCAGTGCGAGCTCGGGTAGGGGCGACTACAATGAGCAGTTCTTC	CSASSGRGDYNEQFF
TRBD1	NA	TRBV29-1	TRBJ2-2	TGCAGCGTCGGACAGGGGTTTAGAGGCACCGGGGAGCTGTTTTTT	CSVGQGFRGTGELFF
TRBD2	NA	TRBV18	TRBJ2-5	TGTGCCAGCTCACCACCCGGGTGGCTAGCGGGGTCCAGAGAGACCCAGTACTTC	CASSPPGWLAGSRETQYF
TRBD2	NA	TRBV9	TRBJ2-3	TGTGCCAGCAGCGCACGGGGGGGCCGAGAAGATACGCAGTATTTT	CASSARGGREDTQYF
NA	NA	TRBV9	TRBJ2-3	TGTGCCAGCAGCGTAGATAGGGTCGAAGATACGCAGTATTTT	CASSVDRVEDTQYF
TRBD1	NA	TRBV6-5	TRBJ1-1	TGTGCCAGCAGCATGGACAGGGGGAACACTGAAGCTTTCTTT	CASSMDRGNTEAFF
NA	NA	TRBV27	TRBJ2-1	TGTGCCAGCAGTTGGACTGGGGACAATGAGCAGTTCTTC	CASSWTGDNEQFF
TRBD1	NA	TRBV3-1	TRBJ1-5	TGTGCCAGCAGCCAAGGGACAGGAAAGACATACAATCAGCCCCAGCATTTT	CASSQGTGKTYNQPQHF
TRBD2	NA	TRBV29-1	TRBJ2-1	TGCAGCGTTCATGTAAGCGGGGGGCCCCTCTACAATGAGCAGTTCTTC	CSVHVSGGPLYNEQFF
NA	NA	TRBV7-2	TRBJ1-1	TGTGCCAGCAGCTTAAGCGGGGCCAGGAACACTGAAGCTTTCTTT	CASSLSGARNTEAFF
NA	once	TRBV7-2	TRBJ2-3	TGTGCCAGCAGCTACGGCCCTCCCGAGACGCAGTATTTT	CASSYGPPETQYF
TRBD2	NA	TRBV4-2	TRBJ2-3	TGTGCCAGCAGCCATGACACGACTAGCGTGACAGATACGCAGTATTTT	CASSHDTTSVTDTQYF
NA	NA	TRBV3-1	TRBJ2-3	TGTGCCAGCAGCCCCCCTCGCCCCACAGATACGCAGTATTTT	CASSPPRPTDTQYF
NA	NA	TRBV30	TRBJ2-6	TGTGCCCGGAGGGGGATCGCTGGGGCCAACGTCCTGACTTTC	CARRGIAGANVLTF
TRBD1	NA	TRBV29-1	TRBJ1-1	TGCAGCGCTGGGGGACAGGGTGGGATTGAAGCTTTCTTT	CSAGGQGGIEAFF
TRBD2	NA	TRBV5-1	TRBJ2-7	TGCGCCAGCAGCGACACTAGCGGGGGGTTCGAGCAGTACTTC	CASSDTSGGFEQYF
TRBD2	NA	TRBV20-1	TRBJ2-1	TGCAGTGCCCTCCCGGGGCGGGGGGGCGCAAATGAGCAGTTCTTC	CSALPGRGGANEQFF
NA	NA	TRBV7-9	TRBJ2-5	TGTGCCAGCAGCTTAGCGGGCACGGAGACCCAGTACTTC	CASSLAGTETQYF
NA	NA	TRBV6-5	TRBJ2-7	TGTGCCATCAGGCCCGGGCAGGGCGGAGGGGAGCAGTACTTC	CAIRPGQGGGEQYF
NA	NA	TRBV19	TRBJ2-5	TGTGCCAGTGGACCCCGGGACCGCAGACAAGAGACCCAGTACTTC	CASGPRDRRQETQYF
NA	NA	TRBV3-1	TRBJ1-5	TGTGCCAGCAGCCAAGGCTGGGATAGCAATCAGCCCCAGCATTTT	CASSQGWDSNQPQHF
TRBD2	NA	TRBV30	TRBJ2-1	TGTGCCTGGAGTGCGGTGAGCGGGGGGGCCTACAATGAGCAGTTCTTC	CAWSAVSGGAYNEQFF